This is a list of T cell receptor beta chains from one sample in a study of blood T cell repertoires in COVID-19. Assay: immunoSEQ multiplex PCR; the TCRdb copy retains only in-frame clones and omits some. Of about 89,000 clones in the sample, approximately 80% were seen once. The sample was peripheral blood. These receptors originate from a woman of 80 years or more with acute or convalescent COVID-19. The CDR3 runs from the conserved cysteine through the conserved F or W. The D gene is left open where the match is weak. Only part of the rows carry a size: once, few, many, or a class if the clone is expanded.

cdr3_nt	cdr3_aa	clone_size	v_call	d_call	j_call
TGTGCCAGCTCACCTCCTGGAGTGGGCAATCAGCCCCAGCATTTT	CASSPPGVGNQPQHF	NA	TRBV18	NA	TRBJ1-5
TGTGCCAGCAGTCCTCGACAGCCCAATCAGCCCCAGCATTTT	CASSPRQPNQPQHF	NA	TRBV6-6	NA	TRBJ1-5
TGTGCCAGCAGCGCGACTCAAGGGGTTACTGGAAACACCATATATTTT	CASSATQGVTGNTIYF	NA	TRBV9	NA	TRBJ1-3
TGCGCCAGCTACCGGGACAGGGTATCCGAGCAGTACTTC	CASYRDRVSEQYF	NA	TRBV5-1	TRBD1	TRBJ2-7
TGTGCCAGCTCACCTCTAGGACAGGGGTACACTGAAGCTTTCTTT	CASSPLGQGYTEAFF	NA	TRBV18	TRBD1	TRBJ1-1
TGTGCCAGCAGCAGGCCCGCTTCGGGGAAAAAGGGTGAGCAGTTCTTC	CASSRPASGKKGEQFF	NA	TRBV7-2	NA	TRBJ2-1
TGTGCCAGCAGTGCAGGGATCTCCTACAATGAGCAGTTCTTC	CASSAGISYNEQFF	NA	TRBV2	NA	TRBJ2-1
TGTGCCAGCAGTAGACAGAAAGAGACCCAGTACTTC	CASSRQKETQYF	NA	TRBV6-5	NA	TRBJ2-5
TGCGCCAGCAGCAACCTAGCGTCCGCAGATACGCAGTATTTT	CASSNLASADTQYF	once	TRBV5-1	NA	TRBJ2-3
TGTGCCAGCAGCTTAGGAAGGTGGGACTCTGCCTTAGACGAGCAGTACTTC	CASSLGRWDSALDEQYF	NA	TRBV7-4	NA	TRBJ2-7
TGTGCCAGCAGCCCCAGGGGGCGTGAGACAGATACGCAGTATTTT	CASSPRGRETDTQYF	NA	TRBV7-9	TRBD1	TRBJ2-3
TGTGCCAGCAGCACCCGACAGGAGAATACCTACGAGCAGTACTTC	CASSTRQENTYEQYF	NA	TRBV13	NA	TRBJ2-7
TGTGCCAGCCGTCAGACAGGGGTGAACACTGAAGCTTTCTTT	CASRQTGVNTEAFF	once	TRBV11-2	TRBD1	TRBJ1-1
TGTGCCAGCAGTGAGACACAGTACCAAGAGACCCAGTACTTC	CASSETQYQETQYF	NA	TRBV2	NA	TRBJ2-5
TGTGCCAGCAGCCAAGCCGGGGCGGGACGTTTGTACGAGCAGTACTTC	CASSQAGAGRLYEQYF	NA	TRBV3-1/TRBV3-2	NA	TRBJ2-7
TGTGCCAGCTCACCCCGGACTCAAGAGACCCAGTACTTC	CASSPRTQETQYF	NA	TRBV18	NA	TRBJ2-5
TGTGCCAGCAGTTACTCCGTGGGGGGGCAGGATGAAAAACTGTTTTTT	CASSYSVGGQDEKLFF	NA	TRBV6-5	NA	TRBJ1-4
TGTGCCAGTAGTTTGGGACTAGCGGGACCTAGCACAGATACGCAGTATTTT	CASSLGLAGPSTDTQYF	NA	TRBV19	TRBD2	TRBJ2-3
TGTGCCAGCAGCTTATTTGCGGGAAAGTACCAAGAGACCCAGTACTTC	CASSLFAGKYQETQYF	once	TRBV11-2	NA	TRBJ2-5
TGTGCCAGCAGCCAGATGACAGGGGGCAATGAGCAGTTCTTC	CASSQMTGGNEQFF	NA	TRBV4-2	TRBD1	TRBJ2-1
TGTGCCAGCAGGCCCAGCGGGACTCCCTATGGCTACACCTTC	CASRPSGTPYGYTF	NA	TRBV14	NA	TRBJ1-2
TGTGCCAGCTCACTTCGGACAGGCGGCACCGGGGAGCTGTTTTTT	CASSLRTGGTGELFF	NA	TRBV18	TRBD1	TRBJ2-2
TGTGCCAGCAGCCGAGGTCCTTCCTACGAGCAGTACTTC	CASSRGPSYEQYF	once	TRBV11-3	NA	TRBJ2-7
TGTGCCAGCAGCTTAACGGCAGGACTAGCTTACACCGGGGAGCTGTTTTTT	CASSLTAGLAYTGELFF	NA	TRBV11-2	TRBD2	TRBJ2-2
TGTGCCAGCAGTGAGGTGTCAGGGGAAGAGACCCAGTACTTC	CASSEVSGEETQYF	NA	TRBV2	NA	TRBJ2-5
TGTGCCAGCAGACCGGGACAGGGGGCGCATGAAAAACTGTTTTTT	CASRPGQGAHEKLFF	NA	TRBV6-5	TRBD1	TRBJ1-4
TGTGCCATCAGGAGACAGGAGACCTACGAGCAGTACTTC	CAIRRQETYEQYF	once	TRBV10-3	NA	TRBJ2-7
TGTGCCAGCAGCTTAGGGACTAGCGGGACCTACAATGAGCAGTTCTTC	CASSLGTSGTYNEQFF	NA	TRBV11-3	TRBD2	TRBJ2-1
TGTGCCAGCACCCCCATCCCAGGGAACTATGGCTACACCTTC	CASTPIPGNYGYTF	few	TRBV9	NA	TRBJ1-2
TGTGCCAGCAGCCCTCCCCAGGGGTGGAACGAGCAGTACTTC	CASSPPQGWNEQYF	NA	TRBV11-2	NA	TRBJ2-7
TGTGCCAGCAGCCAGGGCGGGACAGGTGTGAGAGGCTACACCTTC	CASSQGGTGVRGYTF	NA	TRBV3-1/TRBV3-2	TRBD1	TRBJ1-2
TGTGCCAGCAGCCCACGTATGCGGGGAAACACCATATATTTT	CASSPRMRGNTIYF	NA	TRBV3-1/TRBV3-2	NA	TRBJ1-3
TGCGCCAGCAGCTTGAGAACAGGGGGCTTCGGGGAGCTGTTTTTT	CASSLRTGGFGELFF	NA	TRBV5-1	TRBD1	TRBJ2-2
TGTGCCAGCAGCTCCCCCGGGACAGCTAATTCACCCCTCCACTTT	CASSSPGTANSPLHF	NA	TRBV7-8	TRBD1	TRBJ1-6
TGTGCCAGCAGCTTAGGACTAGCGGGTGCGTACTTC	CASSLGLAGAYF	NA	TRBV11-2	TRBD2	TRBJ2-7
TGTGCCAGCACCTGGCGGCGGCCTGGCAAAGCTAACTATGGCTACACCTTC	CASTWRRPGKANYGYTF	NA	TRBV5-8	NA	TRBJ1-2
TGTGCCAGCAGCCGGGGACAGGGGGAGACCCAGTACTTC	CASSRGQGETQYF	NA	TRBV7-9	TRBD1	TRBJ2-5
TGTGCCAGTAGTAGTATTCTAACAGACTATGGCTACACCTTC	CASSSILTDYGYTF	NA	TRBV19	NA	TRBJ1-2
TGTGCCAGCAGCCCCCTAGCGGGAGTAGAGACCCAGTACTTC	CASSPLAGVETQYF	NA	TRBV5-4	TRBD2	TRBJ2-5
TGTGCCAGCAGCTTACAGGGGGACTCACCCCTCCACTTT	CASSLQGDSPLHF	NA	TRBV7-9	TRBD1	TRBJ1-6
TGTGCCAGCTGGAGGGCAAGCAATCAGCCCCAGCATTTT	CASWRASNQPQHF	NA	TRBV6-5	NA	TRBJ1-5
TGTGCCACCCAGGGTGCCCTACGACAGGGGGGTGAAAAACTGTTTTTT	CATQGALRQGGEKLFF	NA	TRBV10-3	TRBD1	TRBJ1-4
TGTGCCTGGGAAATAGCGGGCGCGGATACGCAGTATTTT	CAWEIAGADTQYF	NA	TRBV30	TRBD2	TRBJ2-3
TGTGCCAGCTTACGGGGAAGCAATCAGCCCCAGCATTTT	CASLRGSNQPQHF	NA	TRBV19	NA	TRBJ1-5
TGTGCCAGCAGCTTAGAGTCGGGAGACTTTGCTGAGCAGTTCTTC	CASSLESGDFAEQFF	few	TRBV11-2	NA	TRBJ2-1
TGTGCCAGCAGACGGGGGTCGGGCGAAAAACTGTTTTTT	CASRRGSGEKLFF	many	TRBV6-5	NA	TRBJ1-4
TGTGCCTGGACCTTCCGTGCGGCAACTAATGAAAAACTGTTTTTT	CAWTFRAATNEKLFF	NA	TRBV30	NA	TRBJ1-4
TGTGCCAGCAGCCGGGCGGGGTGGGAGACCCAGTACTTC	CASSRAGWETQYF	NA	TRBV7-9	NA	TRBJ2-5
TGTGCCAGCAGCCCCTGGACAGGGCAGAACTCTGAAGCTTTCTTT	CASSPWTGQNSEAFF	NA	TRBV3-1/TRBV3-2	TRBD1	TRBJ1-1
TGTGCCAGCAGCGTAGGAGGTAGCGGGAGTAGGGGTACGCAGTATTTT	CASSVGGSGSRGTQYF	NA	TRBV9	TRBD2	TRBJ2-3
TGTGCCAGTAGTATTATCACAGCGGGGGGTCAGCCCCAGCATTTT	CASSIITAGGQPQHF	few	TRBV19	NA	TRBJ1-5
TGCAGCGTTGATTGGCGGGAATCTGATACTGAAGCTTTCTTT	CSVDWRESDTEAFF	NA	TRBV29-1	NA	TRBJ1-1
TGCGCCAGCAGCCCGAGGGGGGGCGAGGAAAAACTGTTTTTT	CASSPRGGEEKLFF	NA	TRBV5-1	NA	TRBJ1-4
TGTGCCAGCAGCTTACAGGTTACCTATGGCTACACCTTC	CASSLQVTYGYTF	once	TRBV7-2	NA	TRBJ1-2
TGTGCCATCAGTGAGTTGGACAGGGCGGATGGCTACACCTTC	CAISELDRADGYTF	NA	TRBV10-3	TRBD1	TRBJ1-2
TGTGCCAGCAGGTTAGGGGGGGGGCGAATAAATGGCTACACCTTC	CASRLGGGRINGYTF	NA	TRBV27	NA	TRBJ1-2
TGTGCCAGCAGCCCTACAGCTTTCTGGGTTGGAAACACCATATATTTT	CASSPTAFWVGNTIYF	NA	TRBV7-9	NA	TRBJ1-3